This TCR beta chain was identified during a study of regulatory T cells in long-lasting Graves disease. A remark on this clonotype: Its target is unknown. An end of the junction differs from the germline gene, which may be a read error.

The study's findings and limits: Persistent Graves' patients had lower TCR diversity than newly diagnosed ones.

Documented time point: newly diagnosed GD, antithyroid drugs for less than 3 months. The TCR library was made from RNA that had been extracted from PBMCs in TRIzol. Arm-PCR of CDR3 regions and iRepertoire HTBI primers were the basis on which TCR beta libraries were built. TCRdb redid the calling of the multiplex PCR reads with MiXCR, one entry per CDR3 protein. The data show around 480,000 distinct CDR3 sequences, roughly 15% seen once. These same data were also listed under a study on T cells in Graves' hyperthyroidism and ophthalmopathy. That paper states: Blood also contained most expanded thyroid clonotypes above 0.001.

Sequences were derived from peripheral blood mononuclear cells (PBMCs), sampled at new diagnosis, from a patient treated with antithyroid drugs. This clonotype originated in a man aged 35 to 55 with Graves disease.

The CDR3 region is CASSIRTYGQYF. DNA of the CDR3: TGTGCCAGCAGTATCCGGACCTACGGGCAGTACTTC. The V and J genes are TRBV28 and TRBJ2-7; no clear D gene. Germline V CDR1 and CDR2: MDHEN, SYDVKM. CDR3 length: 12 amino acids.